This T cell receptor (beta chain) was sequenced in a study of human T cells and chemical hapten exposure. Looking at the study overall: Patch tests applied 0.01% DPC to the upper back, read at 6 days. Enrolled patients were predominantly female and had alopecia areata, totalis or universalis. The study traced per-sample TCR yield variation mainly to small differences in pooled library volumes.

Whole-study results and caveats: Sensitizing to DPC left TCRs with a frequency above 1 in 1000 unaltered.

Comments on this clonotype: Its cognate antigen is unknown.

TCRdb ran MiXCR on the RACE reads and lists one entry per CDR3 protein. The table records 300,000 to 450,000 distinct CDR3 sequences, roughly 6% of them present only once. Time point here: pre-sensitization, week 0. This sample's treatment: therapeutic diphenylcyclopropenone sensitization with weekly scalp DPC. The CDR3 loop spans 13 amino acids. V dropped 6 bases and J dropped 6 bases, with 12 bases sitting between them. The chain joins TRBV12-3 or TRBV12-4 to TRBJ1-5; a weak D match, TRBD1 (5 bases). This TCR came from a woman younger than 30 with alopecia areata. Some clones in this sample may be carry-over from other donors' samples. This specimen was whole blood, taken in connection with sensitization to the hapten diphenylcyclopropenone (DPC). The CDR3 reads CASSDAGFQPQHF. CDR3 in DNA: TGTGCCAGCAGCGATGCAGGGTTTCAGCCCCAGCATTTT.